This T cell receptor beta chain emerged from a study of blood T cell repertoires in COVID-19. The repertoire was sequenced with immunoSEQ multiplex PCR; TCRdb's copy has only in-frame clones and lacks some. The sample lists about 240,000 clones; more than 80% were seen once. The sequencing sample was made of peripheral blood. This TCR came from a human donor in a cohort sampled during active COVID-19.

The CDR3 spells CASSQGLPGLAGDNEQFF. CDR3 bases: TGTGCCAGCAGCCAAGGACTTCCGGGGCTAGCGGGAGACAATGAGCAGTTCTTC. The gene calls are TRBV3-1 (or the pseudogene TRBV3-2) and TRBJ2-1; 10 positions agree with TRBD2. The CDR3 is made up of 18 amino acids. V lost 1 base to trimming and J lost 5 bases; unmatched junction nucleotides: 11. Germline assignment: CDR1 LGHDT and CDR2 YNNKEL (reference sequence).